Below are 29 T cell receptor beta chains sequenced from a single sample in a study of memory CD4+ T cells and cytomegalovirus serostatus. Method: immunoSEQ multiplex PCR; TCRdb's copy keeps in-frame clones and lacks some. The sample shows about 73,000 clones, roughly 78% of them seen only once. The sort gate was single viable CD3+CD4+CD8-CD45RO+ cells for memory CD4+ T cells. Source material: memory CD4+ T cells from blood. The origin of the receptors is an adult in good health and CMV-seropositive.

J is TRBJ2-5 and V is TRBV6-1; 8 bases fit TRBD2. CDR1 MNHNS and CDR2 SASEGT come from the germline V gene. J lost 2 bases, V lost 2 bases, and 7 bases had no gene match. This CDR3 comprises 16 residues. CDR3 protein: CASSENVAGTQETQYF. The CDR3, as DNA: TGTGCCAGCAGTGAAAATGTAGCGGGAACTCAAGAGACCCAGTACTTC.

The chain uses TRBV27 and TRBJ2-7; TRBD1 aligns across 7 bases. V shed 4 bases and J 7 bases; nucleotides not matched to a gene: 10. Germline CDR1 is MNHEY and CDR2 is SMNVEV (reference sequence). The CDR3 totals 14 residues. The CDR3 DNA is TGTGCCAGCAGTTCAGGGGGAAGATTTTGGGAGCAGTACTTC. It encodes CASSSGGRFWEQYF.

In this sample, this clone turned up a few times. The J gene is TRBJ1-2, the V gene TRBV27; D uncertain. Germline loops: CDR1 MNHEY, CDR2 SMNVEV (reference sequence). The length of the CDR3 is 15 residues. V lost 6 bases and J 5 bases, leaving 19 bases between the germline ends. DNA for the CDR3: TGTGCCAGCAGCCTACAAAGATTCGGAGGTTATGGCTACACCTTC. Translating gives CASSLQRFGGYGYTF.

This chain links TRBV20-1 with TRBJ1-1; 7 bases line up with TRBD1. This CDR3 region has 11 residues. The germline gives CDR1 DFQATT, CDR2 SNEGSKA (reference sequence). V was pared by 6 bases and J by 5 bases, with 3 bases of the junction left unmatched. The CDR3 is CSAQGGTEAFF. CDR3 in DNA: TGCAGTGCCCAGGGGGGAACTGAAGCTTTCTTT.

The CDR3, as DNA: TGCGCCAGCAGCCCTACCACCGGGGGGGGCCCACAAACAGGGGAGCTGTTTTTT. Residues: CASSPTTGGGPQTGELFF. This chain joins TRBV4-3 and TRBJ2-2; 8 positions match TRBD2. Unmatched junction bases numbered 18, after V lost 4 bases and J lost 8 bases. There are 18 residues in the CDR3. Germline V CDR1 and CDR2: LGHNA, YSLEER.

The chain employs TRBV18 and TRBJ1-2, with a possible D match to TRBD1 (5 bases). Germline V lookup: CDR1 KGHSH, CDR2 LQKENI. CDR3 length: 16 amino acids. Trimming took 5 bases from V and 4 from J, leaving 20 bases between them. CDR3 sequence: CASSSSGTQSGYGYTF. CDR3 in DNA: TGTGCCAGCTCATCGTCCGGGACTCAAAGCGGCTATGGCTACACCTTC. Drawing the rest from reference TRBV18 and TRBJ1-2, the complete variable domain is NAGVMQNPRHLVRRRGQEARLRCSPMKGHSHVYWYRQLPEEGLKFMVYLQKENIIDESGMPKERFSAEFPKEGPSILRIQQVVRGDSAAYFCASSSSGTQSGYGYTFGSGTRLTVV.

The V call is TRBV2, the J call TRBJ2-7, with D uncertain. The CDR3 length is 13 residues. V gave up 6 bases and J gave up 1 base, with 10 bases separating them. Germline V lookup: CDR1 SNHLY, CDR2 FYNNEI. The CDR3 region has the DNA TGTGCCAGCAGACCCGACACATCCTACGAGCAGTACTTC. Translating gives CASRPDTSYEQYF.

J is TRBJ1-2 and V is TRBV5-1; 8 nucleotides align to TRBD1. The germline V gene has CDR1 SGHRS and CDR2 YFSETQ. V was pared by 2 bases and J by 8 bases, with 14 bases of the junction left unmatched. This CDR3 has 16 amino acids. CDR3 DNA: TGCGCCAGCAGCTTAACTACGCGCGGGGACAGGTTCGGCTACACCTTC. This translates into CASSLTTRGDRFGYTF.

V gene TRBV7-2 combines with J gene TRBJ1-5; 7 bases map to TRBD1. V lost 6 bases, J lost 7 bases, and 9 bases stayed unmatched. CDR1 and CDR2 from the germline V gene are SGHTA and FQGNSA. The CDR3 loop spans 14 amino acids. CDR3 protein: CASRLTGAPQPQHF. CDR3 bases: TGTGCCAGCAGACTCACAGGGGCCCCGCAGCCCCAGCATTTT.

The chain is built from TRBV5-4 and TRBJ1-4, with 9 bases lining up with TRBD1. Germline CDR1 is SGHNT and CDR2 is YYREEE (reference sequence). CDR3 length equals 16 residues. Trimming removed 0 bases from V and 11 bases from J; junction bases left unmatched: 11. CDR3 amino acids: CASSLEPGQGVGKLFF. The CDR3, as DNA: TGTGCCAGCAGCTTGGAGCCGGGACAGGGTGTGGGGAAACTGTTTTTT.

The CDR3 protein is CAISGGTGPETQYF. CDR3 coding DNA: TGTGCCATCAGTGGAGGGACAGGGCCAGAGACCCAGTACTTC. J is TRBJ2-5 and V is TRBV10-3; TRBD1 aligns across 9 bases. J gave up 4 bases and V 4 bases, and 4 bases lay outside the gene matches. CDR1 is ENHRY, CDR2 SYGVKD, per germline. The CDR3 sequence is 14 residues long.

This sequence joins TRBV6-5 and TRBJ1-1; weak D call: TRBD1 (6 bases). CDR3 length: 15 residues. Germline values: CDR1 MNHEY, CDR2 SVGAGI. V was cut by 6 bases and J by 1 base, with 15 bases left in between. CDR3 nucleotides: TGTGCCAGCAGCCCCTGGGGGGCTAAGAACACTGAAGCTTTCTTT. Translation: CASSPWGAKNTEAFF.

The rearrangement joins TRBV2 to TRBJ1-1; maybe TRBD1 (5 bases). In germline, CDR1 is SNHLY, CDR2 FYNNEI. The germline V and J ends were trimmed by 6 bases and 5 bases, with 16 bases remaining between them. The CDR3 is 14 amino acids. The CDR3 loop reads CASRETARGTEAFF. CDR3 DNA sequence: TGTGCCAGCAGGGAGACAGCTAGAGGGACTGAAGCTTTCTTT.

This clone was counted a few times. The CDR3, as DNA: TGTGCCAGTACCGCGACTAGCGGGGGGTCCAATGAGCAGTTCTTC. It translates to CASTATSGGSNEQFF. This chain joins TRBV19 and TRBJ2-1; 13 bases fit TRBD2. The CDR3 runs to 15 residues. Germline CDR1 and CDR2: LNHDA and SQIVND (reference sequence). V was pared by 7 bases and J by 6 bases, with 6 bases of the junction left unmatched.

The chain combines TRBV5-4 with TRBJ1-1; perhaps TRBD1 as D (6 bases). The CDR3 extends over 15 amino acids. Between the trimmed V and J ends, which lost 3 bases and 5 bases, there was a span of 17 bases. Germline V gives CDR1 SGHNT, CDR2 YYREEE (reference sequence). The CDR3 region is CASSSSGARGTEAFF. The DNA for the CDR3 is TGTGCCAGCAGCTCTTCAGGGGCGAGAGGTACTGAAGCTTTCTTT.

The chain employs TRBV7-2 and TRBJ2-3, with a weak D call TRBD2 (5 bases). This CDR3 spans 16 amino acids. Per the germline V gene, CDR1 is SGHTA and CDR2 is FQGNSA. V shed 8 bases and J shed 3 bases, with 21 bases lying between them. The CDR3 loop reads CASQLRGPGLTDTQYF. In DNA, the CDR3 is TGTGCCAGCCAGCTTAGAGGGCCAGGATTGACAGATACGCAGTATTTT.

This clone turned up a few times. This chain joins TRBV11-3 and TRBJ1-1; possibly TRBD1 for D (6 bases). The CDR3 spans 14 residues. Trimming took off 7 bases at V and 0 bases at J, with 12 bases between the two ends. Germline V CDR1 and CDR2: SGHNT, YENEEA. CDR3: CASKLGALNTEAFF. The CDR3 nucleotides read TGTGCCAGCAAGTTGGGGGCGTTGAACACTGAAGCTTTCTTT.

The chain has TRBV11-2 and TRBJ1-1; D might be TRBD1 (6 bases). From germline, CDR1 is SGHAT and CDR2 FQNNGV. With 5 bases removed from V and 0 bases from J, the gap between germline ends came to 16 bases. The CDR3 contains 16 residues. The CDR3 spells CASSPTGGGMNTEAFF. Here the CDR3 DNA reads TGTGCCAGCAGCCCCACGGGAGGGGGTATGAACACTGAAGCTTTCTTT. The whole variable domain, remainder taken from reference TRBV11-2 and TRBJ1-1, is EAGVAQSPRYKIIEKRQSVAFWCNPISGHATLYWYQQILGQGPKLLIQFQNNGVVDDSQLPKDRFSAERLKGVDSTLKIQPAKLEDSAVYLCASSPTGGGMNTEAFFGQGTRLTVV.

This chain uses TRBV18 with TRBJ2-2; D tentatively fits TRBD1 or TRBD2 (5 bases each). V dropped 6 bases and J dropped 5 bases, with 19 bases sitting between them. The CDR3 extends over 16 amino acids. Germline V gene sequence: CDR1 KGHSH, CDR2 LQKENI. The CDR3 region has the DNA TGTGCCAGCTCTCCGAGAGGGGCAACGGATACCGGGGAGCTGTTTTTT. Protein product: CASSPRGATDTGELFF.

DNA of the CDR3: TGTGCCAGCAGTACAACAGCAACTAATGAAAAACTGTTTTTT. This codes for CASSTTATNEKLFF. The rearrangement joins TRBV6-5 to TRBJ1-4; D gene unclear. The V gene's germline CDR1 is MNHEY and CDR2 SVGAGI. V dropped 5 bases and J dropped 0 bases, with 7 bases sitting between them. This CDR3 region has 14 residues.

The chain has TRBV5-6 and TRBJ2-3; D call uncertain. CDR1 is SGHDT, CDR2 YYEEEE, per germline. The ends were cut back, 10 bases at V and 2 bases at J, with 14 bases in the middle. The CDR3 has 13 amino acids. This CDR3 is CAVTSLNTDTQYF. The CDR3 coding sequence is TGTGCCGTAACCTCATTGAACACAGATACGCAGTATTTT.

This clone was seen a single time. The genes are TRBV5-1 and TRBJ2-1; 8 bases agree with TRBD2. Germline CDR1 reads SGHRS; CDR2 reads YFSETQ. Trimming cost V 5 bases and J 7 bases; bases outside gene matches: 11. The CDR3 runs to 15 residues. The CDR3 region has the DNA TGCGCCAGCAGACCCGAGGTAGCGGGGAGGAATGAGCAGTTCTTC. Translation gives CASRPEVAGRNEQFF.

The table lists this clone with a count of one. Other DNA sequences in this sample translate to the same CDR3. The chain has TRBV6-4 and TRBJ2-3; 13 bases are a match to TRBD2. J was trimmed by 4 bases and V by 2 bases; bases with no gene match: 0. Looked up from germline, CDR1 is MRHNA and CDR2 is SNTAGT. CDR3 size: 15 residues. CDR3 in amino acids: CASSDTSGGADTQYF. CDR3 DNA: TGTGCCAGCAGTGACACTAGCGGGGGGGCAGATACGCAGTATTTT.

The gene calls are TRBV28 and TRBJ1-3; no clear D. Trimming left V 6 bases short and J 0 bases short, with 18 bases between. CDR1 is MDHEN, CDR2 SYDVKM, per germline. CDR3 size: 17 residues. CDR3 sequence reads: CASRNWVGGFSGNTIYF. CDR3 sequence (DNA): TGTGCCAGCAGGAATTGGGTGGGCGGATTCTCTGGAAACACCATATATTTT.

This clone was counted only a few times. This chain joins TRBV9 and TRBJ1-2, with D unresolved. This CDR3 comprises 14 residues. The germline gives CDR1 SGDLS, CDR2 YYNGEE. The V end lost 1 base, the J end lost 6 bases, and 13 bases lay between the germline ends. CDR3 coding DNA: TGTGCCAGCAGCGTAACTGGTCAGGATAATGGCTACACCTTC. It specifies CASSVTGQDNGYTF.

V usage is TRBV7-8 and J usage is TRBJ1-3, with unresolved D. The CDR3 extends over 15 amino acids. The V end was cut by 3 bases, the J end by 0 bases, with 9 bases between. CDR1 is SGHVS, CDR2 FQNEAQ, per germline. In DNA, the CDR3 is TGTGCCAGCAGCTTCGGTGGGTTCTCTGGAAACACCATATATTTT. Translating it yields CASSFGGFSGNTIYF.

The chain has TRBV5-4 and TRBJ2-2; D unresolved. Trimming stripped 1 base from V and 10 bases from J, with 11 bases between. Germline-derived CDR1 and CDR2 are SGHNT and YYREEE (reference sequence). This CDR3 contains 13 residues. CDR3: CASSLKNREELFF. CDR3 nucleotide sequence: TGTGCCAGCAGCTTGAAAAATAGGGAGGAGCTGTTTTTT.

This chain uses TRBV28 with TRBJ1-4; 8 bases line up with TRBD1. The CDR3 is 18 amino acids. J gave up 2 bases and V 5 bases, and 13 bases lay outside the gene matches. CDR1 is MDHEN and CDR2 is SYDVKM in the germline V gene. The CDR3 sequence is CASSPPTGGWATNEKLFF. DNA for the CDR3: TGTGCCAGCAGTCCTCCTACAGGGGGTTGGGCGACTAATGAAAAACTGTTTTTT.

The chain carries TRBV27 and TRBJ1-2; 12 bases align to TRBD1. V shed 1 base, J shed 5 bases, and the junction held 11 bases outside the gene matches. Per the germline V gene, CDR1 is MNHEY and CDR2 is SMNVEV (reference sequence). This CDR3 spans 18 amino acids. CDR3 residues: CASSLLGDRGRVRYGYTF. The CDR3 region has the DNA TGTGCCAGCAGTTTATTGGGGGACAGGGGGCGCGTAAGATATGGCTACACCTTC.